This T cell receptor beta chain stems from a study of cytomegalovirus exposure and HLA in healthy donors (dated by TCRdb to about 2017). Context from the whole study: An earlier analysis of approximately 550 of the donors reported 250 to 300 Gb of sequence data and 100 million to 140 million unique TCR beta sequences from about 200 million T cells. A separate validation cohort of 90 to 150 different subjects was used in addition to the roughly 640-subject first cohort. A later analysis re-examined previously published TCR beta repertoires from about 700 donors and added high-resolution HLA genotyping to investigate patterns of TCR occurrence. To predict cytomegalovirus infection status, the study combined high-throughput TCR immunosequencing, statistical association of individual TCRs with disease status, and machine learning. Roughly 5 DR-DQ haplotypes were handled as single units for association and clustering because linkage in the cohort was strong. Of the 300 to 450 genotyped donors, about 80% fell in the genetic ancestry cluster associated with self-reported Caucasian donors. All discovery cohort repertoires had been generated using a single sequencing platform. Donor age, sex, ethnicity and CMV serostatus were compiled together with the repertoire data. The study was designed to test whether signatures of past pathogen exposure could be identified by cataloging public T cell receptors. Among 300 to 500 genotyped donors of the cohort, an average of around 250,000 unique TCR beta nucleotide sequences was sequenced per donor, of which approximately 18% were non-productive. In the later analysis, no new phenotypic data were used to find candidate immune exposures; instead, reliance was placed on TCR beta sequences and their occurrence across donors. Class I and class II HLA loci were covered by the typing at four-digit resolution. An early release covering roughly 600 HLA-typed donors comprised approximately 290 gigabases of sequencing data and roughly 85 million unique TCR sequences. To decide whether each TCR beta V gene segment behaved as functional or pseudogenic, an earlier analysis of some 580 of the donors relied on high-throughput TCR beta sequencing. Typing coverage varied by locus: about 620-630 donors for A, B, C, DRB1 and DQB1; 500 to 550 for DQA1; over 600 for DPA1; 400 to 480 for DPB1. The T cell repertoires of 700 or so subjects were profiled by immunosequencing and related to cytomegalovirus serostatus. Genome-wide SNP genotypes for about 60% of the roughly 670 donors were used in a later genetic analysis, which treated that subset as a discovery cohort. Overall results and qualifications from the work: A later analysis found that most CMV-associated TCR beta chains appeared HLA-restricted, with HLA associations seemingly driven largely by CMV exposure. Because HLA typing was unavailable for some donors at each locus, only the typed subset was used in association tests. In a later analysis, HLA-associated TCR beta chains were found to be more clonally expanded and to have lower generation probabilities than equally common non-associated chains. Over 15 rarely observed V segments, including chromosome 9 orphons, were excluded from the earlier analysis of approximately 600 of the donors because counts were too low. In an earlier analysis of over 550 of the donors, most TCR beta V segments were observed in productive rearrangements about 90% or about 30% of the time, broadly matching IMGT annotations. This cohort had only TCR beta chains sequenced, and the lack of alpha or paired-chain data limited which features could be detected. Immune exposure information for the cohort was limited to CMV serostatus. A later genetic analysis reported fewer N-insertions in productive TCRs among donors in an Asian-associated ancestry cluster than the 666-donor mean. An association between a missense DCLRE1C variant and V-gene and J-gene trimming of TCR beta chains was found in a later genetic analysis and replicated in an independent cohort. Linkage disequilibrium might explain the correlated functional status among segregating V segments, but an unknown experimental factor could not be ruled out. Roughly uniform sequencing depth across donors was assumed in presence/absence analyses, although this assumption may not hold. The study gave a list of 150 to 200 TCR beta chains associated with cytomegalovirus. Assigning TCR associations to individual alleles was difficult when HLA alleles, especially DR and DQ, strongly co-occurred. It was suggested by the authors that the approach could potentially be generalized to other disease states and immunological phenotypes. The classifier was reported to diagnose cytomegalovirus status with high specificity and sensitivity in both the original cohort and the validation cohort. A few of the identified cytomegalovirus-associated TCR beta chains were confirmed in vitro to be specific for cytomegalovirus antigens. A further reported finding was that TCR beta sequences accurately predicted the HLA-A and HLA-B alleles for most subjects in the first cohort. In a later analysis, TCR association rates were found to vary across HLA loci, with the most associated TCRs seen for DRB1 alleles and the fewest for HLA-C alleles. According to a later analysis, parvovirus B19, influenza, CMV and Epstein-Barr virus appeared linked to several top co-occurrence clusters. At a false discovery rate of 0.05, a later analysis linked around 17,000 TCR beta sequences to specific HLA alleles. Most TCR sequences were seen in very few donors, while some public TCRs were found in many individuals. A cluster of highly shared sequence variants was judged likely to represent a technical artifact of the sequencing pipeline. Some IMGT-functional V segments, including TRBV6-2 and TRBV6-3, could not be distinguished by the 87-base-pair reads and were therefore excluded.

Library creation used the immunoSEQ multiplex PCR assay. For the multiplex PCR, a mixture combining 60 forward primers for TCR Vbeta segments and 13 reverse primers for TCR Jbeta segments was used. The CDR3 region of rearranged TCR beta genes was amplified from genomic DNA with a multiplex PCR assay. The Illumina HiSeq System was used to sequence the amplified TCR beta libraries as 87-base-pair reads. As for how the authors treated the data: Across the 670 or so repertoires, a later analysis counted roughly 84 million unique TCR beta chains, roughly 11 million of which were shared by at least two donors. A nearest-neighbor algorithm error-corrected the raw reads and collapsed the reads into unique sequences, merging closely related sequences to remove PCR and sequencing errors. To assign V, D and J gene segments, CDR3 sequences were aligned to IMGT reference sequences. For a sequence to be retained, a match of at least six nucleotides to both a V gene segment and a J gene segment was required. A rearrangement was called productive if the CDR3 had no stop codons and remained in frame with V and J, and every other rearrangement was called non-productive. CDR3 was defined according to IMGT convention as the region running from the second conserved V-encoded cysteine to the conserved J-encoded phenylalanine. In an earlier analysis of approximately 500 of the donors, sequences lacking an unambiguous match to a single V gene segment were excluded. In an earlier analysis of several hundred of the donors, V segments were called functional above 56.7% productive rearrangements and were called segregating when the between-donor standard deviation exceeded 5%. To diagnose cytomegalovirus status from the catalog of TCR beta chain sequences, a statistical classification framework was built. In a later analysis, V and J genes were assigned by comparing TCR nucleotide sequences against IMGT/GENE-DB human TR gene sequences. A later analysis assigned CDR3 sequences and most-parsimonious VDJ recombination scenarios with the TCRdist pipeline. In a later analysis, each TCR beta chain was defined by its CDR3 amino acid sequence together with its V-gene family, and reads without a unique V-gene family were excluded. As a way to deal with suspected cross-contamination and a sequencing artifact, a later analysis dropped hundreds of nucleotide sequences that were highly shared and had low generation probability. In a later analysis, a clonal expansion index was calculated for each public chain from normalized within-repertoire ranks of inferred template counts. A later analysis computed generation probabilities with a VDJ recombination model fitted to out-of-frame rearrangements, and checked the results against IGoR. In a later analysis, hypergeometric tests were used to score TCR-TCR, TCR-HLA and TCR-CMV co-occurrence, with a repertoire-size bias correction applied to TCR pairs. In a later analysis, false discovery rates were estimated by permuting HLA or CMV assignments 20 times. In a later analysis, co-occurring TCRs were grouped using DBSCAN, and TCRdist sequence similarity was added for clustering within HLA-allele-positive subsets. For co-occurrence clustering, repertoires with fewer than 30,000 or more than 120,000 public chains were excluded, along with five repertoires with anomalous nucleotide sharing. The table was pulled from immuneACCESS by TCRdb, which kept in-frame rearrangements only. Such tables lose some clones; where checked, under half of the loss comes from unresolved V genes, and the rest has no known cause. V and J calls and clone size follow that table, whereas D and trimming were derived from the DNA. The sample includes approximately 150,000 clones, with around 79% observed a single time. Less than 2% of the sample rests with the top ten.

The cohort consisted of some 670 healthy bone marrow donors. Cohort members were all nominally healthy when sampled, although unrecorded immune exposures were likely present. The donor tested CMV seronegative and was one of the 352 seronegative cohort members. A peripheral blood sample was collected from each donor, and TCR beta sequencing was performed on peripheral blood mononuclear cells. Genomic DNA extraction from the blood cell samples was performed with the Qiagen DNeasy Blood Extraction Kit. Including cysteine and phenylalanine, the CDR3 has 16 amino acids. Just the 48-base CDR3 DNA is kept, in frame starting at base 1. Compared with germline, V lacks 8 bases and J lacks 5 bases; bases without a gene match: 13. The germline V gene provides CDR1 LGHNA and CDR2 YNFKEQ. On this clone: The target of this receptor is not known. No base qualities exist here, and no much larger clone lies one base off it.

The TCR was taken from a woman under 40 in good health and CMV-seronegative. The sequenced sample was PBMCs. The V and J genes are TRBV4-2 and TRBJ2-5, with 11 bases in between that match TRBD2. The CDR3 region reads CASGSQTSGVGETQYF. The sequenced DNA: TGTGCCAGCGGATCTCAGACTAGCGGGGTTGGGGAGACCCAGTACTTC.